This T cell receptor (beta chain) was observed in a study of regulatory T cells in long-lasting Graves disease. Regarding the study as a whole: Preferential use of TRBV28, TRBJ1-2 and TRBJ2-5 was seen in persistent disease.

Both iRepertoire HTBI primers and Arm-PCR of CDR3 regions were used to build the TCR beta libraries. TCRdb redid the calling of the multiplex PCR reads with MiXCR, one entry per CDR3 protein. The sample has 680,000 or so distinct CDR3 sequences, roughly 15% seen once. V was pared by 3 bases and J by 7 bases, with 7 bases of the junction left unmatched. The CDR3 extends over 15 amino acids. From germline, CDR1 is LNHDA and CDR2 SQIVND (reference sequence). In this sample, this clonotype turned up a few times. Its antigen is unidentified. Time point indicated: newly diagnosed GD, antithyroid drugs for less than 3 months. Generation of the TCR library employed RNA extracted from PBMCs. The patient group derived from an endocrinology department in Xi'an, China. This same sample was also taken into another study, of T cells in Graves' hyperthyroidism and ophthalmopathy. That source adds: The primer set for the first-round RT-PCR of the TCR CDR3 was HTBI.

The sequencing here drew on peripheral blood mononuclear cells (PBMCs), taken at new diagnosis, from a patient treated with antithyroid drugs. This receptor was obtained from a woman aged 25-40 years with Graves disease. The chain has TRBV19 and TRBJ2-5; 11 bases agree with TRBD1. The CDR3 DNA reads TGTGCCAGTAGTATCGCCGGGACAGGGGGAGGGACCCAGTACTTC. Encoded protein: CASSIAGTGGGTQYF.